Listed below are T cell receptor beta chains from one sample, sequenced in a study of T cell responses to AZD1222 COVID-19 vaccine. Using immunoSEQ multiplex PCR, the repertoire was profiled, and TCRdb retains in-frame clones only, with some absent. Of 120,000 or so clones listed, 87% are singletons. Sequences were derived from peripheral blood, sampled on day 0 of AZD1222 vaccination. The source is an adult in good health. The CDR3 runs from the conserved cysteine through the conserved F or W. A D gene is named only where the DNA matches it firmly. Rows give clone size only sometimes, using once, few, many, or a class for an expanded clone.

j_call d_call clone_size v_call cdr3_aa cdr3_nt
TRBJ2-7 . . TRBV5-1 CASSTDRGTDEQYF TGCGCCAGCAGCACGGACCGGGGTACCGACGAGCAGTACTTC
TRBJ1-1 . . TRBV7-3 CASSLIGGNTEAFF TGTGCCAGCAGCTTAATCGGGGGGAACACTGAAGCTTTCTTT
TRBJ2-5 TRBD1 . TRBV5-8 CASSLSGQGAETQYF TGTGCCAGCAGCTTGTCGGGACAGGGGGCAGAGACCCAGTACTTC
TRBJ1-4 . . TRBV9 CASSVGPNEKLFF TGTGCCAGCAGCGTTGGACCAAATGAAAAACTGTTTTTT
TRBJ2-7 TRBD2 medium-sized TRBV3-1/TRBV3-2 CASSHLATLAGGRNSYEQYF TGTGCCAGCAGCCACCTGGCAACACTAGCGGGGGGCCGAAACTCCTACGAGCAGTACTTC
TRBJ2-4 TRBD1 . TRBV9 CASSAGTGTGTKNIQYF TGTGCCAGCAGCGCCGGGACAGGGACGGGTACCAAAAACATTCAGTACTTC
TRBJ1-4 TRBD1 . TRBV4-1 CASTWTGVGKLFF TGCGCCAGCACCTGGACAGGGGTGGGAAAACTGTTTTTT
TRBJ2-5 . . TRBV3-1/TRBV3-2 CASSLKPPLRETQYF TGTGCCAGCAGTCTTAAGCCGCCCCTGAGGGAGACCCAGTACTTC
TRBJ1-4 . . TRBV30 CAWSGGEKLFF TGTGCCTGGAGTGGCGGTGAAAAACTGTTTTTT
TRBJ2-2 TRBD1 . TRBV7-2 CASSPRAGGTGELFF TGTGCCAGCAGCCCACGGGCAGGGGGAACCGGGGAGCTGTTTTTT
TRBJ1-1 . . TRBV15 CATSRGVDTEAFF TGTGCCACCAGCAGGGGGGTTGACACTGAAGCTTTCTTT
TRBJ2-1 . . TRBV4-2 CASSQDRGLAYNEQFF TGTGCCAGCAGCCAAGATCGTGGTCTAGCCTACAATGAGCAGTTCTTC
TRBJ1-3 . once TRBV6-1 CASSEVVRRFASGNTIYF TGTGCCAGCAGTGAAGTAGTAAGGAGGTTCGCCTCTGGAAACACCATATATTTT
TRBJ1-6 . once TRBV3-1/TRBV3-2 CASSSAIYNSPLHF TGTGCCAGCTCCTCCGCGATTTATAATTCACCCCTCCACTTT
TRBJ2-5 TRBD2 . TRBV2 CASRTSTHKETQYF TGTGCCAGCAGGACTAGCACCCATAAAGAGACCCAGTACTTC
TRBJ2-2 TRBD1 . TRBV6-4 CATTPAKGDRLTGELFF TGTGCCACCACACCCGCCAAAGGGGACAGGCTTACCGGGGAGCTGTTTTTT
TRBJ2-1 TRBD1 . TRBV6-2/TRBV6-3 CASSTDRASSYNEQFF TGTGCCAGCAGCACCGACAGGGCCAGCTCCTACAATGAGCAGTTCTTC
TRBJ2-1 TRBD2 . TRBV27 CASSLFGGGTRNEQFF TGTGCCAGCAGTTTATTTGGCGGGGGGACCCGCAATGAGCAGTTCTTC
TRBJ2-1 . few TRBV7-3 CASSFSGSNEQFF TGTGCCAGCAGCTTTTCGGGCAGCAATGAGCAGTTCTTC
TRBJ2-7 TRBD1 . TRBV18 CASSPRQGAQHEQYF TGTGCCAGCTCACCACGACAGGGGGCGCAACACGAGCAGTACTTC
TRBJ1-6 . . TRBV2 CASSLNSPLHF TGTGCCAGCAGTTTAAATTCACCCCTCCACTTT
TRBJ1-5 TRBD1 . TRBV7-8 CASSKTGGIQPQHF TGTGCCAGCAGCAAAACAGGGGGGATACAGCCCCAGCATTTT
TRBJ2-7 TRBD2 . TRBV6-1 CASSAGLAGLSYEQYF TGTGCCAGCAGTGCCGGACTAGCGGGGCTCTCCTACGAGCAGTACTTC
TRBJ2-5 . . TRBV7-8 CASSLGVLETQYF TGTGCCAGCAGCTTAGGTGTCCTTGAGACCCAGTACTTC
TRBJ1-2 . . TRBV6-5 CASSYGDGDYGYTF TGTGCCAGCAGTTATGGGGACGGGGACTATGGCTACACCTTC
TRBJ2-5 TRBD2 . TRBV2 CASREAIQETQYF TGTGCCTCCCGGGAGGCGATCCAAGAGACCCAGTACTTC
TRBJ1-1 . few TRBV7-3 CASSLNDRQEAFF TGTGCCAGCAGCTTAAACGACAGGCAGGAAGCTTTCTTT
TRBJ1-1 . . TRBV28 CASSLGFEAFF TGTGCCAGCAGTTTAGGGTTTGAAGCTTTCTTT
TRBJ1-4 . . TRBV5-1 CASGPTGTNEKLFF TGCGCCAGCGGCCCGACAGGCACTAATGAAAAACTGTTTTTT
TRBJ1-1 TRBD1 . TRBV5-1 CASSVQGKWSTEAFF TGCGCCAGCAGCGTACAGGGGAAATGGAGCACTGAAGCTTTCTTT
TRBJ2-1 . . TRBV19 CASSIGNSYNEQFF TGTGCCAGTAGTATCGGGAACAGTTACAATGAGCAGTTCTTC
TRBJ1-1 . . TRBV6-1 CASSEDSLGNTEAFF TGTGCCAGCAGTGAAGACAGTTTAGGGAACACTGAAGCTTTCTTT
TRBJ2-1 TRBD2 . TRBV7-2 CASSSWTSGGKDEQFF TGTGCCAGCAGCTCTTGGACTAGCGGGGGGAAGGATGAGCAGTTCTTC
TRBJ2-3 . . TRBV6-6 CASSLGITDTQYF TGTGCCAGCAGTTTGGGGATCACAGATACGCAGTATTTT
TRBJ1-3 . . TRBV7-8 CASSLQFRSRGNTIYF TGTGCCAGCAGCTTGCAATTCCGGTCACGTGGAAACACCATATATTTT
TRBJ1-6 . . TRBV7-2 CASSFAGSSYNSPLHF TGTGCCAGCAGCTTCGCAGGGAGCTCCTATAATTCACCCCTCCACTTT
TRBJ1-2 . . TRBV19 CASSIGSGQQTYGYTF TGTGCCAGTAGTATAGGCTCCGGACAGCAGACTTATGGCTACACCTTC
TRBJ2-1 . . TRBV28 CASRQGYNEQFF TGTGCCAGCAGGCAGGGCTACAATGAGCAGTTCTTC
TRBJ2-7 . . TRBV6-6 CASSYSNPGATYEQYF TGTGCCAGCAGTTACTCGAACCCGGGGGCTACCTACGAGCAGTACTTC
TRBJ1-3 . . TRBV28 CASSLWNEGNTIYF TGTGCCAGCAGTTTATGGAACGAAGGAAACACCATATATTTT
TRBJ1-2 . . TRBV2 CASREDSREGYTF TGTGCCAGCAGGGAGGACAGTCGTGAGGGCTACACCTTC
TRBJ1-1 . . TRBV4-3 CASSSIQGPGSTEAFF TGCGCCAGCAGCTCAATACAGGGCCCCGGTTCGACTGAAGCTTTCTTT
TRBJ2-7 . . TRBV5-1 CASSWTGAGKEQYF TGCGCCAGCAGCTGGACCGGGGCAGGGAAAGAGCAGTACTTC
TRBJ2-5 TRBD1 . TRBV18 CASSPLTGGQETQYF TGTGCCAGCTCACCACTGACAGGGGGTCAAGAGACCCAGTACTTC
TRBJ1-1 . few TRBV6-5 CASMRQGGREAFF TGTGCCAGCATGCGCCAAGGCGGAAGGGAAGCTTTCTTT
TRBJ2-7 TRBD1 . TRBV30 CAWSVSGQGSQEQYF TGTGCCTGGAGTGTATCGGGACAGGGGTCCCAAGAGCAGTACTTC
TRBJ2-3 . . TRBV5-1 CASSLPGEADTQYF TGCGCCAGCAGCTTGCCAGGGGAGGCGGATACGCAGTATTTT
TRBJ2-3 . . TRBV7-9 CAIQGGAASTDTQYF TGTGCCATCCAAGGTGGAGCGGCGTCCACAGATACGCAGTATTTT
TRBJ2-3 TRBD1 . TRBV18 CASSPAGTGGEYF TGTGCCAGCTCACCGGCCGGGACAGGGGGCGAGTATTTT
TRBJ1-3 . . TRBV10-3 CAISESRRGSKGNTIYF TGTGCCATCAGTGAGTCGAGGCGGGGATCGAAAGGAAACACCATATATTTT
TRBJ1-3 . . TRBV6-5 CASSDSPSSGNTIYF TGTGCCAGCAGTGACTCCCCGAGCTCTGGAAACACCATATATTTT
TRBJ1-1 TRBD1 . TRBV7-3 CASSEQGLEAFF TGTGCCAGCAGCGAACAGGGGCTTGAAGCTTTCTTT
TRBJ2-7 TRBD1 . TRBV6-6 CASSPGQGTYEQYF TGTGCCAGCAGCCCGGGACAGGGGACCTACGAGCAGTACTTC